This T cell receptor beta chain was obtained from a study of blood T cell repertoires in COVID-19. Study at large: The cDNA or gDNA used as material had been derived from T cells, B-cell-depleted T cells, or PBMCs.

This clone was recorded a few times. Original handling: Reference gene primer amplification yielded estimated nucleated cell counts. This table comes from immunoSEQ multiplex PCR, and its TCRdb copy is limited to in-frame clones, with some not included. That table is the source of V, J and clone size, and D and trimming were worked out from the DNA. The sample lists 150,000 to 200,000 clones; roughly 85% were seen once. Trimming shortened V by 2 bases and J by 1 base, and 12 bases separated the two germline ends. The germline CDR1 and CDR2 sequences are SGHRS and YFSETQ. The CDR3 extends over 16 amino acids.

The sequence was collected from a man in his 60s with active or convalescent COVID-19. The material sequenced was peripheral blood. The chain uses TRBV5-1 and TRBJ2-2; a possible D gene is TRBD2 (5 bases). CDR3 coding DNA: TGCGCCAGCAGCTTTAGGGAGATTAAGAACACCGGGGAGCTGTTTTTT. It is translated as CASSFREIKNTGELFF.